One sample yielded the 12 T cell receptor beta chains listed below, sequenced in a study of T-cell reconstitution after alpha-beta-depleted transplantation in children. During its preparation, the TCRbeta library received unique molecular identifiers. TCRdb called the PCR reads again in MiXCR, with one record for every CDR3 protein. The sample holds 8,000 to 9,500 distinct CDR3 sequences, roughly a sixth seen once. The starting material was PBMCs, mostly from graft donor cells, obtained 60 days after TCRalphabeta/CD19-depleted stem cell transplant. All receptors derive from a girl in the first two years of life who had a stem cell transplant for combined immunodeficiency, so the T cells may come from the graft donor.

The rearrangement joins TRBV11-3 to TRBJ2-1; maybe TRBD2 (5 bases). Between the trimmed V and J ends, which lost 1 base and 7 bases, there was a span of 17 bases. From germline, CDR1 is SGHNT and CDR2 YENEEA. There are 16 residues in the CDR3. The CDR3 DNA is TGTGCCAGCAGCTTAGTAGGAGCCCTCGGAGGAAATGAGCAGTTCTTC. This encodes CASSLVGALGGNEQFF.

This clonotype is classed as medium-sized. J is TRBJ1-6 and V is TRBV3-2; TRBD1 is the table's D call, not checked against the DNA. TRBV3-2 is deemed a pseudogene. This CDR3 contains 15 residues. The CDR3, as DNA: TGTGCCAGCAGCTCTTACCCCAGGGGGCACTCACCCCTCCACTTT. Amino acids: CASSSYPRGHSPLHF.

This clonotype was seen ten or more times. CDR3 protein: CSARMPAYSYTF. CDR3 DNA sequence: TGCAGTGCTAGAATGCCAGCGTATAGCTACACCTTC. The V gene is TRBV20-1, the J gene TRBJ1-2; D gene ambiguous. Per germline, CDR1 DFQATT and CDR2 SNEGSKA (reference sequence). The CDR3 covers 12 residues. V shed 2 bases and J shed 9 bases, with 13 bases lying between them.

This clonotype occurred many times. The rearrangement joins TRBV5-1 to TRBJ1-2; 7 positions agree with TRBD1. Germline V gene sequence: CDR1 SGHRS, CDR2 YFSETQ. CDR3 size: 13 residues. After removal of 2 bases from V and 8 bases from J, the junction contained 6 bases not matched to a gene. The CDR3 here is CASSFPGQNGYTF. CDR3 nucleotide sequence: TGCGCCAGCAGCTTTCCGGGACAGAACGGCTACACCTTC. Using reference TRBV5-1 and TRBJ1-2 for the parts outside the CDR3, the full variable domain is KAGVTQTPRYLIKTRGQQVTLSCSPISGHRSVSWYQQTPGQGLQFLFEYFSETQRNKGNFPGRFSGRQFSNSRSEMNVSTLELGDSALYLCASSFPGQNGYTFGSGTRLTVV.

This clonotype was counted between two and nine times. V usage is TRBV9 and J usage is TRBJ2-1; the match to TRBD2 covers 12 bases. J gave up 7 bases and V 6 bases, and 8 bases lay outside the gene matches. This CDR3 region has 15 residues. Germline values: CDR1 SGDLS, CDR2 YYNGEE. CDR3 sequence (DNA): TGTGCCAGCACCCTGCTAGCGGGGGGGGCGAATGAGCAGTTCTTC. It is translated as CASTLLAGGANEQFF. Filled out from reference TRBV9 and TRBJ2-1, the complete variable domain reads DSGVTQTPKHLITATGQRVTLRCSPRSGDLSVYWYQQSLDQGLQFLIQYYNGEERAKGNILERFSAQQFPDLHSELNLSSLELGDSALYFCASTLLAGGANEQFFGPGTRLTVL.

At least ten counts were recorded for this clonotype. This rearrangement joins TRBV5-6 to TRBJ2-5; 8 bases match TRBD1. This CDR3 spans 15 amino acids. V trimming: 0 bases; J trimming: 5 bases; junction bases outside the gene matches: 6. Per germline, CDR1 SGHDT and CDR2 YYEEEE. CDR3 residues: CASSLGDRWRETQYF. The CDR3 DNA sequence: TGTGCCAGCAGCTTGGGGGACAGGTGGAGGGAGACCCAGTACTTC.

The chain recombines TRBV18 with TRBJ1-1; 8 bases fit TRBD1. The CDR3 runs 13 residues. Germline lookup yields CDR1 KGHSH and CDR2 LQKENI. V gave up 5 bases and J gave up 4 bases; unmatched junction bases: 3. The CDR3 DNA sequence: TGTGCCAGCTCATTAGACAGGGGCACTGAAGCTTTCTTT. This encodes CASSLDRGTEAFF. Supplemented by reference TRBV18 and TRBJ1-1, the full variable domain reads NAGVMQNPRHLVRRRGQEARLRCSPMKGHSHVYWYRQLPEEGLKFMVYLQKENIIDESGMPKERFSAEFPKEGPSILRIQQVVRGDSAAYFCASSLDRGTEAFFGQGTRLTVV.

The sample holds a few counts of this clonotype. The chain's CDR3 is CASSWDQGTGELFF. The CDR3 nucleotides read TGTGCCAGCAGTTGGGACCAGGGGACCGGGGAGCTGTTTTTT. The chain uses TRBV6-2 or TRBV6-3 and TRBJ2-2; the D gene is possibly TRBD1 (6 bases). Germline V lookup: CDR1 MNHEY, CDR2 SVGEGT. The V end lost 4 bases, the J end lost 5 bases, and 11 bases lay between the germline ends. The CDR3 covers 14 residues.

This clonotype was seen once. A much larger clone differs from this one at a single base, so this may be a read error. The chain carries TRBV20-1 and TRBJ2-7; 10 nucleotides align to TRBD1. The CDR3 sequence is 14 residues long. J lost 3 bases, V lost 0 bases, and 2 bases had no gene match. Germline V gene lookup returns CDR1 DFQATT and CDR2 SNEGSKA (reference sequence). CDR3 nucleotides: TGCAGTGCTAGAGAGCGGACAGGGGGCTACGAGCAGTACTTC. Encoded protein: CSARERTGGYEQYF.

This clonotype was recorded at least ten times. The chain joins TRBV4-3 to TRBJ2-7; 9 nucleotides line up with TRBD2. Trimming removed 0 bases from V and 0 bases from J; junction bases left unmatched: 6. Germline lookup yields CDR1 LGHNA and CDR2 YSLEER. The CDR3 sequence is 17 residues long. DNA for the CDR3: TGCGCCAGCAGCCAAGATTCGACTAGCGGACCCTCCTACGAGCAGTACTTC. It encodes CASSQDSTSGPSYEQYF.

This clonotype appeared a few times. The chain couples TRBV6-1 to TRBJ2-7, with no clear D. The CDR3 is 12 residues long. Germline V gene lookup returns CDR1 MNHNS and CDR2 SASEGT. V was pared by 4 bases and J by 2 bases, with 6 bases between. The CDR3 region has the DNA TGTGCCAGCAGTGGGGCAGCCTACGAGCAGTACTTC. The encoded protein is CASSGAAYEQYF.

This clonotype was picked up many times. The chain uses TRBV20-1 and TRBJ2-5; 9 bases agree with TRBD2. Germline V gene lookup returns CDR1 DFQATT and CDR2 SNEGSKA (reference sequence). This CDR3 region has 19 residues. V gave up 3 bases and J gave up 0 bases; unmatched junction bases: 17. The CDR3 protein is CSARRSVPGLAAYQETQYF. The CDR3 DNA is TGCAGTGCTAGGAGGTCAGTCCCGGGACTAGCAGCGTACCAAGAGACCCAGTACTTC.